The rows below give T cell receptor beta chains drawn from one sample of a study of blood T cell repertoires in COVID-19. Method: immunoSEQ multiplex PCR; TCRdb's copy keeps in-frame clones and lacks some. The sample records 200,000 to 300,000 clones, around 84% being singletons. The sample consisted of peripheral blood. The receptors shown here come from a woman in her sixties with COVID-19, enrolled during active disease. Each CDR3 is given with its conserved first and last residue. Each record gives: clone size, J gene, V gene, D gene, CDR3 protein, CDR3 DNA. D genes are given only for firm matches. Some rows have no size entry. The others give once, few or many, or a class for an expanded clone.

>.|TRBJ2-3|TRBV24-1|TRBD2
CATSDFSGTGADTQYF
TGTGCCACCAGTGATTTTAGCGGGACCGGCGCAGATACGCAGTATTTT
>.|TRBJ2-1|TRBV7-6|TRBD2
CASTTGTSPYNEQFF
TGTGCCAGCACAACCGGGACTAGCCCCTACAATGAGCAGTTCTTC
>.|TRBJ1-2|TRBV11-3|.
CASSLDGRGVYGYTF
TGTGCCAGCAGCCTCGATGGCAGAGGAGTCTATGGCTACACCTTC
>.|TRBJ1-5|TRBV9|TRBD1
CASSVGQGASPQHF
TGTGCCAGCAGCGTAGGACAGGGGGCGTCGCCCCAGCATTTT
>.|TRBJ2-3|TRBV4-2|.
CASSQDGGGRDTDTQYF
TGTGCCAGCAGCCAAGACGGCGGTGGGCGGGACACAGATACGCAGTATTTT
>.|TRBJ2-1|TRBV5-1|.
CASSFPTGREQFF
TGCGCCAGCAGCTTCCCGACAGGGAGGGAGCAGTTCTTC
>.|TRBJ2-3|TRBV6-2/TRBV6-3|TRBD1
CASSYVFGTGEATDTQYF
TGTGCCAGCAGTTATGTCTTCGGAACAGGGGAAGCCACAGATACGCAGTATTTT
>.|TRBJ1-3|TRBV5-4|TRBD1
CASSPLEGQGDFYTIYF
TGTGCCAGCAGCCCCCTTGAAGGACAGGGGGATTTTTACACCATATATTTT
>once|TRBJ1-5|TRBV7-2|.
CASSSPPGGRLDQPQHF
TGTGCCAGCAGCTCCCCCCCGGGGGGTCGATTGGATCAGCCCCAGCATTTT
>.|TRBJ1-3|TRBV6-1|TRBD1
CASSVSGTGAGNTIYF
TGTGCCAGCAGTGTATCCGGGACAGGCGCTGGAAACACCATATATTTT
>.|TRBJ1-2|TRBV7-2|.
CASSLGGEYYGYTF
TGTGCCAGCAGCTTAGGGGGAGAGTACTATGGCTACACCTTC
>.|TRBJ1-2|TRBV6-5|.
CASRSADYYGYTF
TGTGCCAGCCGTTCAGCAGACTACTATGGCTACACCTTC
>.|TRBJ1-1|TRBV28|.
CASSLPEADAEAFF
TGTGCCAGCAGTTTGCCTGAGGCAGACGCTGAAGCTTTCTTT
>few|TRBJ2-1|TRBV3-1/TRBV3-2|TRBD1
CASSQGLGTGISAYNEQFF
TGTGCCAGCAGCCAGGGTTTGGGGACAGGGATTAGCGCGTACAATGAGCAGTTCTTC
>.|TRBJ1-1|TRBV5-4|TRBD1
CASSQQGITEAFF
TGTGCCAGCAGCCAACAGGGGATCACTGAAGCTTTCTTT
>.|TRBJ1-1|TRBV28|.
CASAAGATEAFF
TGTGCCAGCGCGGCGGGGGCCACTGAAGCTTTCTTT
>once|TRBJ2-5|TRBV7-9|TRBD1
CASSRDRGGETQYF
TGTGCCAGCAGCCGAGACAGGGGTGGGGAGACCCAGTACTTC
>few|TRBJ2-7|TRBV4-2|.
CASSSGLSAAGFYEQYF
TGTGCCAGCAGCTCCGGACTATCCGCGGCGGGGTTCTACGAGCAGTACTTC